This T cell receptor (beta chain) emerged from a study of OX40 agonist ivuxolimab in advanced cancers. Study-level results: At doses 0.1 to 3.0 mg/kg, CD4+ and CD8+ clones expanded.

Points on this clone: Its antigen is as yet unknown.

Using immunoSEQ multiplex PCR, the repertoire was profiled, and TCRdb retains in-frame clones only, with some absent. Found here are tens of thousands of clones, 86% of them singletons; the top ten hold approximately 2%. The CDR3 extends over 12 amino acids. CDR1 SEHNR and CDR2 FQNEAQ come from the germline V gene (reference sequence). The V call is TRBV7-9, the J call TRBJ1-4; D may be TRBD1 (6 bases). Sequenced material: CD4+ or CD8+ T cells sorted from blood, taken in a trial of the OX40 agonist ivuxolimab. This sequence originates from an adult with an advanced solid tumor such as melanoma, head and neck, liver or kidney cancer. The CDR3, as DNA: TGTGCGGGGGCAGCACTTAATGAAAAACTGTTTTTT. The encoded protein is CAGAALNEKLFF.